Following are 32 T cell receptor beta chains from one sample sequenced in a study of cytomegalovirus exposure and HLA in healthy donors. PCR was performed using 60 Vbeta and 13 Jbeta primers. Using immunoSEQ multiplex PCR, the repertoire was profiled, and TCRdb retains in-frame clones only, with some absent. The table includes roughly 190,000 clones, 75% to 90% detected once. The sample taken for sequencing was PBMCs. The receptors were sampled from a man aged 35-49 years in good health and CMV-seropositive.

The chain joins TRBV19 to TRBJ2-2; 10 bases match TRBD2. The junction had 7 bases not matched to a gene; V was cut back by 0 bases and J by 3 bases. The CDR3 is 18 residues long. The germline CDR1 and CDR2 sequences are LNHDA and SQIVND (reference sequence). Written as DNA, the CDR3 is TGTGCCAGTAGTATAGATTGGCTAGCGGGGGAGGACACCGGGGAGCTGTTTTTT. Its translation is CASSIDWLAGEDTGELFF.

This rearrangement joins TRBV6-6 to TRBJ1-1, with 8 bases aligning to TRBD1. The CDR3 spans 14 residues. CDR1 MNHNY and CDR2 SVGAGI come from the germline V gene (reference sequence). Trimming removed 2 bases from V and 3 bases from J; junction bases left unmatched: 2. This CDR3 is CASSYATGDTEAFF. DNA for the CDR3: TGTGCCAGCAGTTACGCGACAGGGGACACTGAAGCTTTCTTT.

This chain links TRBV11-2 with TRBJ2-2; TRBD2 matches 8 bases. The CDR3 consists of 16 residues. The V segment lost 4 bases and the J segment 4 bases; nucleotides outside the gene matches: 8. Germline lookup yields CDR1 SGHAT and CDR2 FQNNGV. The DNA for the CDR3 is TGTGCCAGCAGCTGGGCCGGGGGGGCCGGCACCGGGGAGCTGTTTTTT. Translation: CASSWAGGAGTGELFF.

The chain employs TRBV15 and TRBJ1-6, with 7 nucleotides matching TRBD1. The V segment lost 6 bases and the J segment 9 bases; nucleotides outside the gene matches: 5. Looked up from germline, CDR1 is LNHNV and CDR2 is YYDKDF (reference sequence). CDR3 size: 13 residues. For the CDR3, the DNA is TGTGCCACCAGGACAGGGCTGGGTTCACCCCTCCACTTT. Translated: CATRTGLGSPLHF. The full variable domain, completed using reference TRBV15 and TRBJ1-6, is DAMVIQNPRYQVTQFGKPVTLSCSQTLNHNVMYWYQQKSSQAPKLLFHYYDKDFNNEADTPDNFQSRRPNTSFCFLDIRSPGLGDTAMYLCATRTGLGSPLHFGNGTRLTVT.

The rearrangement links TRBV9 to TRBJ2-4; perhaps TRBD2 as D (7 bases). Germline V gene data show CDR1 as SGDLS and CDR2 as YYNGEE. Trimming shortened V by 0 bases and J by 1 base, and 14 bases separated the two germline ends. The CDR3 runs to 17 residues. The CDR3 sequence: CASSVDPGGRAKNIQYF. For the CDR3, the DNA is TGTGCCAGCAGCGTAGACCCGGGGGGCCGGGCCAAAAACATTCAGTACTTC. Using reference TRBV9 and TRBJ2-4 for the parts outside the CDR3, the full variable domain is DSGVTQTPKHLITATGQRVTLRCSPRSGDLSVYWYQQSLDQGLQFLIQYYNGEERAKGNILERFSAQQFPDLHSELNLSSLELGDSALYFCASSVDPGGRAKNIQYFGAGTRLSVL.

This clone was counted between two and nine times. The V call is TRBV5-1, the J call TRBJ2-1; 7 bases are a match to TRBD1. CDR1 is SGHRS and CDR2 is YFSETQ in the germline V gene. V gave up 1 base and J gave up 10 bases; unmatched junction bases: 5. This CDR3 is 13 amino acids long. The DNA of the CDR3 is TGCGCCAGCAGCTTGAGGGGGCCGGTCGAGCAGTTCTTC. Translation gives CASSLRGPVEQFF.

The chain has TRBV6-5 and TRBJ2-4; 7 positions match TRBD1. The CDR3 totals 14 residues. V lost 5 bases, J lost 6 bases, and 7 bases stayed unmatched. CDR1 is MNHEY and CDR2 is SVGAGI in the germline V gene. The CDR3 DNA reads TGTGCCAGCAGTCGGGGACAGCTTGTAAACATTCAGTACTTC. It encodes CASSRGQLVNIQYF.

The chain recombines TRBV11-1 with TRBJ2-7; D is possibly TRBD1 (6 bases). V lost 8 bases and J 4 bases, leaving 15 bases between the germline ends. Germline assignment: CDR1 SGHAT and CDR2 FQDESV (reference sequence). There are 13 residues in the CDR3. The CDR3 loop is CASGDPGDYEQYF. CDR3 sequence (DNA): TGTGCCAGCGGTGACCCAGGGGATTACGAGCAGTACTTC.

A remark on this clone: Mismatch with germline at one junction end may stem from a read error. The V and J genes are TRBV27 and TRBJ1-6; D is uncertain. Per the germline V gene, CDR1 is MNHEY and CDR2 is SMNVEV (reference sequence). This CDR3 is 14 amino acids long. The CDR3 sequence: CASSPGNYNPPLHF. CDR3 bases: TGTGCCAGCAGTCCGGGGAACTATAATCCACCCCTCCACTTT.

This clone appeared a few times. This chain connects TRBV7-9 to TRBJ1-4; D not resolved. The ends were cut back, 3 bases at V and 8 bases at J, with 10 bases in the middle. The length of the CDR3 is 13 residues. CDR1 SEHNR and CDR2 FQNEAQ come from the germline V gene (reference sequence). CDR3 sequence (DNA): TGTGCCAGCAGCTTCGGGTCTCAGGAAAAACTGTTTTTT. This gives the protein CASSFGSQEKLFF.

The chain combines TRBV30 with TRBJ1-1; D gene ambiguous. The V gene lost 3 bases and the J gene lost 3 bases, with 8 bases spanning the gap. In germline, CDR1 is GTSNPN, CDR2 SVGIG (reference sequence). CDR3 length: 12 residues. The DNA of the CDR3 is TGTGCCTGGAGGCCGGGTGACACTGAAGCTTTCTTT. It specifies CAWRPGDTEAFF.

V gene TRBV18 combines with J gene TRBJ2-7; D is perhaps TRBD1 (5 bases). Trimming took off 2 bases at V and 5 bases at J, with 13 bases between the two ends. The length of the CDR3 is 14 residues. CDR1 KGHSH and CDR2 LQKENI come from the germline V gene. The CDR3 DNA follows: TGTGCCAGCTCACCAGTAGGGGCGTCAAACGAGCAGTACTTC. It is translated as CASSPVGASNEQYF.

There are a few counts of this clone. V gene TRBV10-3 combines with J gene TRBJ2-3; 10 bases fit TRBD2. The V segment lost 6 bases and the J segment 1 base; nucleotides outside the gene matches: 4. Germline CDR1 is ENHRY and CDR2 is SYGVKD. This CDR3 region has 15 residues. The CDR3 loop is CAIRSGGAGTDTQYF. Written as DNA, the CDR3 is TGTGCCATCAGGAGCGGGGGGGCTGGCACAGATACGCAGTATTTT.

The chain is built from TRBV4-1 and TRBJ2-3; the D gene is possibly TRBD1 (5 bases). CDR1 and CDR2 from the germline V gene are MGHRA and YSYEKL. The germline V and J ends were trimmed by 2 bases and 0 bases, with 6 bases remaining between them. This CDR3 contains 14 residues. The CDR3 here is CASSQHRSTDTQYF. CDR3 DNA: TGCGCCAGCAGCCAACACAGGAGCACAGATACGCAGTATTTT.

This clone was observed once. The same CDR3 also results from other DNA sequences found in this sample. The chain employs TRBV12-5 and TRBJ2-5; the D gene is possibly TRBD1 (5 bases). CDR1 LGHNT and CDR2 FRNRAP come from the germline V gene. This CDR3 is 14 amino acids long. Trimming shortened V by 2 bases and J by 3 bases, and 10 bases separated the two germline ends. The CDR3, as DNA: TGTGCTAGTGGTTTGACAGGTCGGGAAGAGACCCAGTACTTC. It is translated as CASGLTGREETQYF.

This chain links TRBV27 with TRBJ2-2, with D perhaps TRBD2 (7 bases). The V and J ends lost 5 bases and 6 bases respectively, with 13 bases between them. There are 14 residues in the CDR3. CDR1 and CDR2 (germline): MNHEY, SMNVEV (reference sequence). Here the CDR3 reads CASSPRGGPGELFF. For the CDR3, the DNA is TGTGCCAGCAGTCCTAGGGGGGGTCCCGGGGAGCTGTTTTTT.

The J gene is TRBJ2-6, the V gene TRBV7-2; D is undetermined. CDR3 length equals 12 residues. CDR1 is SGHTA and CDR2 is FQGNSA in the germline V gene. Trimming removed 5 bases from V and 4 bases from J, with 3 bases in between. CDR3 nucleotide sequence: TGTGCCAGCAGCCTCGGGGCCAACGTCCTGACTTTC. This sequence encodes CASSLGANVLTF.

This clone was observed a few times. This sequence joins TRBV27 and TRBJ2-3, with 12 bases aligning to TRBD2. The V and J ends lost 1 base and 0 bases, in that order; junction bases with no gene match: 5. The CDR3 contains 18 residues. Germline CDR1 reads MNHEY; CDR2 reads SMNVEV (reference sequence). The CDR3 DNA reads TGTGCCAGCAGTTTATTACTAGCGGGGGGCCTTAGCACAGATACGCAGTATTTT. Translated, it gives CASSLLLAGGLSTDTQYF.

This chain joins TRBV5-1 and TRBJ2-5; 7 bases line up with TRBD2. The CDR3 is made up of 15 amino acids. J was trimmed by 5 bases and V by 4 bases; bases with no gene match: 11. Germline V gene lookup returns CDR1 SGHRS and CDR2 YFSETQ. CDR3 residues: CASSPLLASGETQYF. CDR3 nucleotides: TGCGCCAGCAGCCCCTTACTAGCGAGTGGGGAGACCCAGTACTTC.

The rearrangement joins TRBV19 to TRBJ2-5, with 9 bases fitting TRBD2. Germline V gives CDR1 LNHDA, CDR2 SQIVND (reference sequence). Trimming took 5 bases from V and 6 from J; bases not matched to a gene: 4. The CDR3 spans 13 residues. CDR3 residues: CASSFSGGKTQYF. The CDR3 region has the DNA TGTGCCAGTAGTTTTAGCGGGGGAAAGACCCAGTACTTC.

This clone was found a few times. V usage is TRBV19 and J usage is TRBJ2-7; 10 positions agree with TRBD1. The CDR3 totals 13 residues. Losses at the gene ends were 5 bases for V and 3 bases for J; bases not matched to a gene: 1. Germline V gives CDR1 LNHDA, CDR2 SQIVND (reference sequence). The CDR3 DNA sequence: TGTGCCAGTAGTGGGACAGGGGACTACGAGCAGTACTTC. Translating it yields CASSGTGDYEQYF.

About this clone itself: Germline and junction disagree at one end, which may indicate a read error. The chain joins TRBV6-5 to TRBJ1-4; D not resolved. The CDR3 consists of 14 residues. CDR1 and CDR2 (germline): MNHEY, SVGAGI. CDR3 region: CASSLATEGEKPFF. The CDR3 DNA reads TGTGCCAGCAGTCTTGCCACGGAGGGTGAAAAACCGTTTTTT.

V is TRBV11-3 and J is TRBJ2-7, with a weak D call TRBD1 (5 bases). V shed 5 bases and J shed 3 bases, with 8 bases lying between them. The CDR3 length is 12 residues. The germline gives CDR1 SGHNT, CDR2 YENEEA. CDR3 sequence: CASSPDSYEQYF. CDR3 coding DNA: TGTGCCAGCAGCCCCGACAGCTACGAGCAGTACTTC.

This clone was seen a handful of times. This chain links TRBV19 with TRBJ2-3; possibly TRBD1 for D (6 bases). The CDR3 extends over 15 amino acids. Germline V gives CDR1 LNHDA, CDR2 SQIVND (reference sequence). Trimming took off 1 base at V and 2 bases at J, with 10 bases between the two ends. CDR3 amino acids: CASSIVRGTTDTQYF. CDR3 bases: TGTGCCAGTAGTATAGTCAGGGGAACCACAGATACGCAGTATTTT.

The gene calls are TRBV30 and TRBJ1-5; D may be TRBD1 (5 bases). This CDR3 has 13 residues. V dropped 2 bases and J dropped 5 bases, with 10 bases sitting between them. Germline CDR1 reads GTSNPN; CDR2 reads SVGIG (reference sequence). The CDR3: CAWSQGRDQPQHF. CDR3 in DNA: TGTGCCTGGAGTCAGGGAAGGGATCAGCCCCAGCATTTT.

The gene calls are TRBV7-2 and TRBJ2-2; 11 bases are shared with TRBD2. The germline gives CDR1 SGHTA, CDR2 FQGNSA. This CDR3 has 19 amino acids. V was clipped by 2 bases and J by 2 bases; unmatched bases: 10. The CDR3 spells CASSLRSLAGGRNTGELFF. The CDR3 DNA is TGTGCCAGCAGCTTAAGGTCGCTAGCGGGGGGCCGCAACACCGGGGAGCTGTTTTTT.

CDR3 loop: CASSQGSMGGRGYGYTF. For the CDR3, the DNA is TGCGCCAGCAGCCAAGGGTCCATGGGGGGGCGCGGCTATGGCTACACCTTC. The V and J genes are TRBV4-1 and TRBJ1-2; tentatively, D is TRBD1 (6 bases). V lost 1 base, J lost 4 bases, and 19 bases lay in between. This CDR3 contains 17 residues. Germline values: CDR1 MGHRA, CDR2 YSYEKL.

The CDR3 DNA is TGCGCCAGCAGCCAAGCAAGGCAGGGGAGAGAGACCCAGTACTTC. Translation: CASSQARQGRETQYF. The rearrangement joins TRBV4-3 to TRBJ2-5; D may be TRBD1 (6 bases). Trimming left V 1 base short and J 4 bases short, with 13 bases between. Germline lookup yields CDR1 LGHNA and CDR2 YSLEER. This CDR3 is built from 15 residues.

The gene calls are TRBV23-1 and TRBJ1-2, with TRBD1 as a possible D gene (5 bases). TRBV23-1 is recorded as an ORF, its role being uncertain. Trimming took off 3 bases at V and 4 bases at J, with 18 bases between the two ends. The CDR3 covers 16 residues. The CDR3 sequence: CASSQTVGPRSYGYTF. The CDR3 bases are TGCGCCAGCAGTCAGACCGTGGGGCCCAGGTCCTATGGCTACACCTTC.

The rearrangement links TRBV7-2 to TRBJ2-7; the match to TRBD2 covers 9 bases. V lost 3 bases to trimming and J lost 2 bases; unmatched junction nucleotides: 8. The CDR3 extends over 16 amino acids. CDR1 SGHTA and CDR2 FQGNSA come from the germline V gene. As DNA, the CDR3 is TGTGCCAGCAGCTTGGGCGGGGGGGCGCTACCCTACGAGCAGTACTTC. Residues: CASSLGGGALPYEQYF.

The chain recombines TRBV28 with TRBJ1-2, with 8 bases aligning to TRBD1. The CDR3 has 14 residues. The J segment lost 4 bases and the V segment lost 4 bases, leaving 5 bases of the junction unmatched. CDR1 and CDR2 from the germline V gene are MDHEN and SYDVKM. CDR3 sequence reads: CASSSQGAIYGYTF. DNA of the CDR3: TGTGCCAGCAGTTCTCAGGGGGCGATCTATGGCTACACCTTC.

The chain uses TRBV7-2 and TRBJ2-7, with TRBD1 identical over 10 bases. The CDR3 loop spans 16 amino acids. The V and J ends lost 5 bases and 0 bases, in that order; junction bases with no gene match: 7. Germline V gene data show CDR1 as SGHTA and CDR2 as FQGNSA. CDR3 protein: CASSEGGTGASYEQYF. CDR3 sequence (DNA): TGTGCCAGCAGCGAAGGCGGGACAGGGGCCTCCTACGAGCAGTACTTC.